The next 19 T cell receptor beta chains were all read from a single sample in a study of post-analysis software for immune sequencing data. Findings and limits, study-wide: Compared with controls, patients had more of 4 or 5 TRBV segments, including TRBV5-6, TRBV5-1 and TRBV20-1.

These receptors have no known antigen. Unique molecular identifiers tagged the TCR beta cDNA libraries. TCRdb redid the calling of the PCR reads with MiXCR, one entry per CDR3 protein. The sample has some 800,000 distinct CDR3 sequences, 35% to 55% seen once. The sequenced sample was blood. Source of these receptors: a girl aged 5-17 years with multiple sclerosis.

The chain employs TRBV12-3 or TRBV12-4 and TRBJ2-3, with D unclear. The CDR3 is 12 amino acids. V gave up 6 bases and J gave up 10 bases, with 14 bases separating them. The CDR3 DNA sequence: TGTGCCAGCAGACGCACTTCGGATGCGCAGTATTTT. Translation: CASRRTSDAQYF.

The sample holds a few counts of this clonotype. The rearrangement links TRBV27 to TRBJ1-2, with 9 nucleotides matching TRBD1. The V and J ends lost 6 bases and 6 bases, in that order; junction bases with no gene match: 17. This CDR3 region has 17 residues. Germline values: CDR1 MNHEY, CDR2 SMNVEV (reference sequence). CDR3: CASSDTIRQGGLDGYTF. CDR3 DNA sequence: TGTGCCAGCAGCGACACAATTAGACAGGGGGGCTTGGATGGCTACACCTTC.

This clonotype occurred a few times. The chain joins TRBV24-1 to TRBJ2-3; 14 bases match TRBD2. V lost 4 bases to trimming and J lost 6 bases; unmatched junction nucleotides: 5. The germline V gene has CDR1 KGHDR and CDR2 SFDVKD. CDR3 length: 16 residues. CDR3 in amino acids: CATSDPTSGRGDTQYF. The CDR3 DNA sequence: TGTGCCACCAGTGACCCGACTAGCGGGAGGGGGGATACGCAGTATTTT.

Comment on this clonotype: The junction shows a germline mismatch at one end, possibly a read error. The chain joins TRBV6-2 or TRBV6-3 to TRBJ2-1; 13 bases agree with TRBD2. The CDR3 runs to 16 residues. CDR1 and CDR2 (germline): MNHEY, SVGEGT. The CDR3 spells CVSSYSTSGRRNEQFF. Written as DNA, the CDR3 is TGTGTCAGCAGTTACTCGACTAGCGGGAGGAGGAATGAGCAGTTCTTC.

This clonotype occurred a few times. The chain is built from TRBV4-1 and TRBJ2-4; 16 bases are shared with TRBD2. The germline V gene has CDR1 MGHRA and CDR2 YSYEKL. The CDR3 contains 19 residues. Losses at the gene ends were 3 bases for V and 1 base for J; bases not matched to a gene: 6. CDR3 in DNA: TGCGCCAGCAGCCACCCAGGGACTAGCGGGAGGGATGCCAAAAACATTCAGTACTTC. This codes for CASSHPGTSGRDAKNIQYF.

This rearrangement joins TRBV24-1 to TRBJ2-5; D is undetermined. There are 13 residues in the CDR3. Trimming took 1 base from V and 11 from J, leaving 13 bases between them. CDR1 is KGHDR, CDR2 SFDVKD, per germline. CDR3 region: CATSDFGPNEQYF. DNA for the CDR3: TGTGCCACCAGTGATTTCGGGCCCAATGAGCAGTACTTC.

The V call is TRBV29-1, the J call TRBJ2-3; no definite D call. From germline, CDR1 is SQVTM and CDR2 ANQGSEA. The CDR3 consists of 11 residues. V gave up 5 bases and J gave up 0 bases, with 3 bases separating them. The CDR3 DNA sequence: TGCAGCGTTCTGAGCACAGATACGCAGTATTTT. Translation gives CSVLSTDTQYF.

This rearrangement joins TRBV20-1 to TRBJ2-1; 12 nucleotides align to TRBD2. Per germline, CDR1 DFQATT and CDR2 SNEGSKA (reference sequence). J gave up 3 bases and V 0 bases, and 6 bases lay outside the gene matches. The CDR3 is made up of 17 amino acids. DNA for the CDR3: TGCAGTGCTAGAGACCCCAGGACTAGCGGGAACTACAATGAGCAGTTCTTC. This codes for CSARDPRTSGNYNEQFF.

This clonotype was seen just once. This chain joins TRBV18 and TRBJ2-7, with D possibly being TRBD1 (6 bases). Per the germline V gene, CDR1 is KGHSH and CDR2 is LQKENI. The CDR3 covers 13 residues. With 6 bases removed from V and 3 bases from J, the gap between germline ends came to 12 bases. In DNA, the CDR3 is TGTGCCAGCTCGACAATGGACAGCTACGAGCAGTACTTC. The encoded protein is CASSTMDSYEQYF.

This clonotype has a handful of counts. The chain links TRBV27 to TRBJ2-2; 9 bases align to TRBD2. Germline values: CDR1 MNHEY, CDR2 SMNVEV (reference sequence). The CDR3 consists of 14 residues. V lost 8 bases and J lost 5; bases outside the gene matches: 6. CDR3 DNA: TGTGCCAGCCGCGGGAGGGCAGAGACCGGGGAGCTGTTTTTT. Its protein is CASRGRAETGELFF.

There are a few counts of this clonotype. The chain carries TRBV20-1 and TRBJ2-1; TRBD2 aligns across 7 bases. The trim removed 0 bases at V and 4 bases at J, leaving 6 bases unmatched. The CDR3 length is 15 residues. CDR1 DFQATT and CDR2 SNEGSKA come from the germline V gene (reference sequence). The CDR3 nucleotides are TGCAGTGCTAGAGATGGGCTAGCGGCATACAATGAGCAGTTCTTC. This translates into CSARDGLAAYNEQFF.

The V and J genes are TRBV6-2 or TRBV6-3 and TRBJ2-4; D is possibly TRBD1 (6 bases). The CDR3 has 15 residues. V was pared by 0 bases and J by 3 bases, with 9 bases between. Germline V gene lookup returns CDR1 MNHEY and CDR2 SVGEGT. The CDR3 sequence: CASSYSQDSKNIQYF. CDR3 bases: TGTGCCAGCAGTTACTCCCAGGACAGCAAAAACATTCAGTACTTC.

The V and J genes are TRBV29-1 and TRBJ2-7; D might be TRBD1 (6 bases). Germline values: CDR1 SQVTM, CDR2 ANQGSEA. The CDR3 consists of 16 residues. V lost 7 bases and J lost 0, with 22 bases in between. As DNA, the CDR3 is TGCAGCGCTGCAGCGGACAGCCGGAGGAGCTCCTACGAGCAGTACTTC. It is translated as CSAAADSRRSSYEQYF.

This clonotype was observed a few times. The chain's CDR3 is CSARGGGEETQYF. Here the CDR3 DNA reads TGCAGTGCTCGAGGCGGGGGAGAAGAGACCCAGTACTTC. The gene calls are TRBV20-1 and TRBJ2-5; 7 bases are shared with TRBD2. This CDR3 comprises 13 residues. The V segment lost 5 bases and the J segment 3 bases; nucleotides outside the gene matches: 6. The germline V gene has CDR1 DFQATT and CDR2 SNEGSKA (reference sequence).

Here the CDR3 reads CSARRGLPTSTDTQYF. Here the CDR3 DNA reads TGCAGTGCTAGGAGGGGACTTCCCACTAGCACAGATACGCAGTATTTT. The J gene is TRBJ2-3, the V gene TRBV20-1; TRBD2 might be the D (6 bases). The CDR3 spans 16 residues. From germline, CDR1 is DFQATT and CDR2 SNEGSKA (reference sequence). Deletions cut 3 bases from V and 0 bases from J, with 16 bases between.

To note about this clonotype: Germline and junction disagree at one end, which may indicate a read error. The chain employs TRBV20-1 and TRBJ2-3; a possible D gene is TRBD2 (6 bases). The CDR3 consists of 14 residues. The germline gives CDR1 DFQATT, CDR2 SNEGSKA (reference sequence). The CDR3 DNA is TGCCGTGCTAGATCAGCGGGCCGCACAGATACGCAGTATTTT. It encodes CRARSAGRTDTQYF.

The gene calls are TRBV14 and TRBJ1-1; perhaps TRBD1 as D (6 bases). Germline CDR1 reads SGHDN; CDR2 reads FVKESK. The CDR3 covers 13 residues. V was shortened by 1 base and J by 8 bases, with 11 bases between the two germline ends. The CDR3, as DNA: TGTGCCAGCAGCCAAGTCGGGACACCGGAAGCTTTCTTT. As protein: CASSQVGTPEAFF.

The chain employs TRBV10-3 and TRBJ2-1; 13 bases are a match to TRBD2. The V segment lost 4 bases and the J segment 7 bases; nucleotides outside the gene matches: 7. This CDR3 contains 16 residues. Germline V lookup: CDR1 ENHRY, CDR2 SYGVKD. Written as DNA, the CDR3 is TGTGCCATCAGTGTAGGACTAGCGGGAGTGAGGAATGAGCAGTTCTTC. This encodes CAISVGLAGVRNEQFF.

This chain links TRBV4-3 with TRBJ2-5; tentatively, D is TRBD1 or TRBD2 (6 bases each). Germline CDR1 LGHNA, CDR2 YSLEER. The CDR3 has 17 residues. With 0 bases removed from V and 3 bases from J, the gap between germline ends came to 17 bases. The CDR3: CASSQDQGPSEEETQYF. In nucleotides, the CDR3 is TGCGCCAGCAGCCAAGATCAGGGGCCTAGCGAGGAAGAGACCCAGTACTTC.